This T cell receptor beta chain was observed in a study of blood T cells in healthy people across ages. There are 13 residues in the CDR3. V was pared by 6 bases and J by 4 bases, with 12 bases between. A second about 7 to 11 cycle PCR used barcoded and J-beta primers. Via MiXCR, TCRdb re-called the 5' RACE reads, giving one row per CDR3 protein. This repertoire shows some 940,000 distinct CDR3 sequences, 25% to 30% found once; its top ten account for roughly 10%. Ten or more counts support this clonotype. Each donor was a healthy Caucasian individual from Russia, aged 6 to 90. These data also featured in a second study, about T cells of mothers and their children. That source reports: cDNA was made from all extracted RNA, around 1.6 ug per 15 ul.

The source material was blood. The receptor's source is a woman aged 40 to 50 in good health. The genes are TRBV12-3 or TRBV12-4 and TRBJ1-1; TRBD1 might be the D (6 bases). The CDR3 is CASSTGRFTEAFF. As DNA, the CDR3 is TGTGCCAGCAGCACAGGGAGGTTCACTGAAGCTTTCTTT.